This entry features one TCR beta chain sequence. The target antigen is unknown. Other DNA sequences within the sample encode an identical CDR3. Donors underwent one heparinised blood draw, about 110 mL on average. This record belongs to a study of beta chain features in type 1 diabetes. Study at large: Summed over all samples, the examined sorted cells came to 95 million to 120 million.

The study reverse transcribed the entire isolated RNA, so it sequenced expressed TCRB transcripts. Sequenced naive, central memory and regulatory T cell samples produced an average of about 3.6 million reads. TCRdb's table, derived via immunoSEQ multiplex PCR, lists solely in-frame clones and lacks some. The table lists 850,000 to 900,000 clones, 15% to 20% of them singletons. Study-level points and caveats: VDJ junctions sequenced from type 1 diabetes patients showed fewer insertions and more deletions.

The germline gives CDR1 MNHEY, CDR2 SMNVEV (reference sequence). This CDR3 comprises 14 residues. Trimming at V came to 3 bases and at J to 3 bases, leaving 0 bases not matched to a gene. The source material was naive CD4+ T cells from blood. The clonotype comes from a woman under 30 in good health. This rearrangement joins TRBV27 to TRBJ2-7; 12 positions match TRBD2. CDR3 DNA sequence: TGTGCCAGCAGTTTGACTAGCGGGAGCTACGAGCAGTACTTC. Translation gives CASSLTSGSYEQYF.